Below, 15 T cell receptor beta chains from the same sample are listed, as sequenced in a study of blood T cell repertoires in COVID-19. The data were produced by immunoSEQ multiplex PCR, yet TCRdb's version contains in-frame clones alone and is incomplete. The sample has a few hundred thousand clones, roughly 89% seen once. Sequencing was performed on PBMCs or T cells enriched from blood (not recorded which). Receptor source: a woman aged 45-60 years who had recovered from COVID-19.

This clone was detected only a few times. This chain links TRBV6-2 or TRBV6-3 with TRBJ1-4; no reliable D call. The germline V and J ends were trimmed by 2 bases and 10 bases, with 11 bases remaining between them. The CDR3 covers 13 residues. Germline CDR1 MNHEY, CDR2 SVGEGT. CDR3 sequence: CASSYGEGGKLFF. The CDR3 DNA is TGTGCCAGCAGTTACGGAGAGGGTGGAAAACTGTTTTTT.

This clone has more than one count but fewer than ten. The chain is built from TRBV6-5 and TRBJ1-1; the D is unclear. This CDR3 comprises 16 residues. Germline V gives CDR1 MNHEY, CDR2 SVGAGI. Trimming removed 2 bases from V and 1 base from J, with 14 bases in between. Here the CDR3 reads CASSYVYYSANTEAFF. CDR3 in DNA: TGTGCCAGCAGTTACGTATACTACTCGGCGAACACTGAAGCTTTCTTT.

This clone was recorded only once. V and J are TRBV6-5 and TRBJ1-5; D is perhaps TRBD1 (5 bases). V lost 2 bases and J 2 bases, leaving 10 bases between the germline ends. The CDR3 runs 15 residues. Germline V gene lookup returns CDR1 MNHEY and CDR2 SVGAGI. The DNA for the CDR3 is TGTGCCAGCAGTTACGGGGGGGAGGGCAATCAGCCCCAGCATTTT. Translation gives CASSYGGEGNQPQHF.

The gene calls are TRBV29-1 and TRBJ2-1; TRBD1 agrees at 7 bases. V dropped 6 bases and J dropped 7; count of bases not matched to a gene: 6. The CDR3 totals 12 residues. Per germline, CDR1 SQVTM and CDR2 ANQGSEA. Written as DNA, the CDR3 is TGCAGCGTGGAACTGACAGGGAATGAGCAGTTCTTC. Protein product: CSVELTGNEQFF.

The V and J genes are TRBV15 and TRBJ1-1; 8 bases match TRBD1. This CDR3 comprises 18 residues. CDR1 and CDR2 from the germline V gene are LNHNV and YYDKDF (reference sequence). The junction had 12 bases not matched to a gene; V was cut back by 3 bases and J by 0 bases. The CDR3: CATSRRPGGSGVNTEAFF. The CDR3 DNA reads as TGTGCCACCAGCAGGCGACCAGGGGGCTCGGGTGTGAACACTGAAGCTTTCTTT.

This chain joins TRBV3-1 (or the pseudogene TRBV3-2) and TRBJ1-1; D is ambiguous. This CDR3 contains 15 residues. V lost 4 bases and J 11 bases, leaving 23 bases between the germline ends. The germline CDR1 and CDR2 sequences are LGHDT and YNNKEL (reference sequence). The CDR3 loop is CASSPGTGSTPGAFF. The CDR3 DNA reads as TGTGCCAGCAGCCCCGGAACTGGATCGACACCCGGCGCTTTCTTT.

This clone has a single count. The CDR3 here is CASGGSNEKLFF. For the CDR3, the DNA is TGTGCCAGCGGAGGCTCTAATGAAAAACTGTTTTTT. V and J are TRBV28 and TRBJ1-4; D call uncertain. V was shortened by 8 bases and J by 3 bases, with 7 bases between the two germline ends. The CDR3 consists of 12 residues. Germline values: CDR1 MDHEN, CDR2 SYDVKM.

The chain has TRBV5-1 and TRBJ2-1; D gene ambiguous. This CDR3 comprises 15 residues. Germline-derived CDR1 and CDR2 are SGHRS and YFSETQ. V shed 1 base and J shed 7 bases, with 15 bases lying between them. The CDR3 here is CASSLTTYLLNEQFF. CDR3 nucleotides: TGCGCCAGCAGCTTGACTACCTACCTGTTGAATGAGCAGTTCTTC. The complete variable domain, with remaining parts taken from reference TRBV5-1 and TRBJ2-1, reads KAGVTQTPRYLIKTRGQQVTLSCSPISGHRSVSWYQQTPGQGLQFLFEYFSETQRNKGNFPGRFSGRQFSNSRSEMNVSTLELGDSALYLCASSLTTYLLNEQFFGPGTRLTVL.

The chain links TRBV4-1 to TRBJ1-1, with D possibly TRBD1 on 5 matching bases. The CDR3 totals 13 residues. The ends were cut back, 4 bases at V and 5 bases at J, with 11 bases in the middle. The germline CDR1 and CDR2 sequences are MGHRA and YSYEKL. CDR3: CASSRGAGTEAFF. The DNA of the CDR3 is TGCGCCAGCAGCCGAGGGGCGGGGACTGAAGCTTTCTTT.

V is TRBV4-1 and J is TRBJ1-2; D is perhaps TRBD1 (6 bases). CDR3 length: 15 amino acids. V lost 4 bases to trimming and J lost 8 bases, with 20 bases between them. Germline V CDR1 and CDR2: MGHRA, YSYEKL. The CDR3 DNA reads TGCGCCAGCAGCCCACCAGATAGAGCGGGGGGCGGCTACACCTTC. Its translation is CASSPPDRAGGGYTF.

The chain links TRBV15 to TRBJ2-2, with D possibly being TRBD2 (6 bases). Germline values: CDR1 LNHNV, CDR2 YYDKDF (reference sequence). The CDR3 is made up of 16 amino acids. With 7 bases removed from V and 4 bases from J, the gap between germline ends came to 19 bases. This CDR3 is CATTAGGGWGTGELFF. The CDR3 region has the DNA TGTGCCACCACCGCCGGTGGGGGGTGGGGCACCGGGGAGCTGTTTTTT.

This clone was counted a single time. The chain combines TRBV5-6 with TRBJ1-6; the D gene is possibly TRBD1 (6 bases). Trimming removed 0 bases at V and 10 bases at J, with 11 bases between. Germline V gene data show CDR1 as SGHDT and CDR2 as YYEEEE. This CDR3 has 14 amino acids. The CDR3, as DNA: TGTGCCAGCAGCTTGGCCGCGGGGGCCTCACCCCTCCACTTT. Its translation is CASSLAAGASPLHF.

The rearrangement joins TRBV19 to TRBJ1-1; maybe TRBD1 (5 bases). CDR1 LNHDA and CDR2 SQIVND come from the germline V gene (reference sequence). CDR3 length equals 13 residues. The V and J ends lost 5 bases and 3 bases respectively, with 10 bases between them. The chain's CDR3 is CASSATEDTEAFF. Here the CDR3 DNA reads TGTGCCAGTAGTGCGACAGAAGACACTGAAGCTTTCTTT. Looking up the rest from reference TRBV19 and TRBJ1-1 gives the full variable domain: DGGITQSPKYLFRKEGQNVTLSCEQNLNHDAMYWYRQDPGQGLRLIYYSQIVNDFQKGDIAEGYSVSREKKESFPLTVTSAQKNPTAFYLCASSATEDTEAFFGQGTRLTVV.

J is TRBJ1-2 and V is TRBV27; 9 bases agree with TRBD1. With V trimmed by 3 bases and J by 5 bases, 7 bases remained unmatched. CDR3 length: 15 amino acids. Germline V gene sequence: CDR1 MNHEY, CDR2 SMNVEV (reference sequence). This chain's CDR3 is CASSLYAGQGYGYTF. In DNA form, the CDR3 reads TGTGCCAGCAGTTTGTACGCGGGACAGGGTTATGGCTACACCTTC.

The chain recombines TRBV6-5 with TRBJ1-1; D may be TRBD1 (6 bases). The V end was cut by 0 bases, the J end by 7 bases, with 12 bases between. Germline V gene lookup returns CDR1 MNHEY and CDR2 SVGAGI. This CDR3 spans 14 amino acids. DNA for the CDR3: TGTGCCAGCAGTTACTCAGGGGGGGACTTTGAAGCTTTCTTT. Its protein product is CASSYSGGDFEAFF.